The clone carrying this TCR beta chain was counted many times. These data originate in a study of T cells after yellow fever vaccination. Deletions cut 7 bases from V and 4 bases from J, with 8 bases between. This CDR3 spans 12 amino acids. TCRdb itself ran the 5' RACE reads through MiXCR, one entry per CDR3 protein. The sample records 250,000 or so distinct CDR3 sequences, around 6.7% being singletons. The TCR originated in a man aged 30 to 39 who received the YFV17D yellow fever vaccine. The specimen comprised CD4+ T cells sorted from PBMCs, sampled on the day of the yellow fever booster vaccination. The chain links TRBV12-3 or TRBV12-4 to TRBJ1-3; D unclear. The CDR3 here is CASTKGGNTIYF. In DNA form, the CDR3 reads TGTGCCAGCACAAAGGGAGGAAACACCATATATTTT.